The 27 T cell receptor beta chains presented below share a single source sample, sequenced in a study of blood T cell repertoires in COVID-19 (dated by TCRdb to about 2020). To prepare the library, the immunoSEQ multiplex PCR assay was applied. In its TCRdb copy, this immuneACCESS table keeps in-frame sequences only and misses some clones. Where compared with another copy, unresolved V genes explain less than half of these, and the others have no known cause. This sample has about 170,000 clones in its table, and about 85% of those were observed once. About 1.2% of the sample rests with the top ten. Sequenced input: peripheral blood. The receptor set was obtained from a man in his fifties or sixties who had recovered from COVID-19.

This clone occurred once. CDR3 sequence: CASSQEGTSGTISSYNEQFF. CDR3 nucleotide sequence: TGCGCCAGCAGCCAGGAAGGGACTAGCGGGACCATTAGCTCCTACAATGAGCAGTTCTTC. The genes are TRBV4-3 and TRBJ2-1, with 13 bases identical to TRBD2. There are 20 residues in the CDR3. The V segment lost 3 bases and the J segment 0 bases; nucleotides outside the gene matches: 11. CDR1 and CDR2 from the germline V gene are LGHNA and YSLEER.

The V gene is TRBV7-2, the J gene TRBJ1-4; perhaps TRBD1 as D (6 bases). This CDR3 region has 14 residues. The V gene lost 5 bases and the J gene lost 8 bases, with 15 bases spanning the gap. From germline, CDR1 is SGHTA and CDR2 FQGNSA. The CDR3 DNA is TGTGCCAGCAGCCTATTAGGGGGTAGGGAAAAACTGTTTTTT. As protein: CASSLLGGREKLFF.

This clone was recorded a few times. The rearrangement uses TRBV29-1 and TRBJ2-2, with 7 bases that match TRBD2. V lost 1 base, J lost 7 bases, and 6 bases stayed unmatched. The CDR3 contains 14 residues. Germline values: CDR1 SQVTM, CDR2 ANQGSEA. The CDR3 region has the DNA TGCAGCGTTGAAGTGGCTAGCGGAGTCGGGGAGCTGTTTTTT. This gives the protein CSVEVASGVGELFF.

The rearrangement joins TRBV6-5 to TRBJ2-1, with 8 positions matching TRBD1. Unmatched junction bases numbered 8, after V lost 6 bases and J lost 7 bases. The CDR3 is 14 amino acids. Germline lookup yields CDR1 MNHEY and CDR2 SVGAGI. The CDR3 DNA is TGTGCCAGCAGAGGGGGACAGGCCTGGAATGAGCAGTTCTTC. Its protein product is CASRGGQAWNEQFF.

This rearrangement joins TRBV27 to TRBJ2-4, with 8 positions matching TRBD1. The CDR3 runs 13 residues. Losses at the gene ends were 10 bases for V and 6 bases for J; bases not matched to a gene: 8. CDR1 is MNHEY and CDR2 is SMNVEV in the germline V gene (reference sequence). The CDR3 region has the DNA TGTGCCACCCGAGACAGGGGACGAAACATTCAGTACTTC. Residues: CATRDRGRNIQYF.

The V and J genes are TRBV30 and TRBJ1-2; D ambiguous. The germline CDR1 and CDR2 sequences are GTSNPN and SVGIG (reference sequence). The CDR3 consists of 15 residues. V shed 0 bases and J shed 8 bases, with 19 bases lying between them. CDR3 DNA sequence: TGTGCCTGGAGTGTAAGGGCAGTCTTCTCGGGGGGCTACACCTTC. The encoded protein is CAWSVRAVFSGGYTF.

This chain connects TRBV29-1 to TRBJ1-1, with a tentative D call TRBD1 (6 bases). The CDR3 has 13 amino acids. The V and J ends lost 7 bases and 2 bases respectively, with 14 bases between them. Germline V gene sequence: CDR1 SQVTM, CDR2 ANQGSEA. CDR3 region: CSAKGGGNTEAFF. For the CDR3, the DNA is TGCAGCGCTAAGGGGGGGGGAAACACTGAAGCTTTCTTT. The whole variable domain, remainder taken from reference TRBV29-1 and TRBJ1-1, is SAVISQKPSRDICQRGTSLTIQCQVDSQVTMMFWYRQQPGQSLTLIATANQGSEATYESGFVIDKFPISRPNLTFSTLTVSNMSPEDSSIYLCSAKGGGNTEAFFGQGTRLTVV.

The CDR3 DNA follows: TGTGCCAGTAGTGGAGGGACCCGTGATAGTGAAGCTTTCTTT. It codes for CASSGGTRDSEAFF. The V and J genes are TRBV19 and TRBJ1-1, with a weak D call TRBD1 (5 bases). Germline V CDR1 and CDR2: LNHDA, SQIVND (reference sequence). This CDR3 has 14 residues. With 5 bases removed from V and 7 bases from J, the gap between germline ends came to 17 bases.

This sequence joins TRBV9 and TRBJ2-7, with 10 bases matching TRBD1. The ends lost 2 bases at V and 5 bases at J; junction bases unmatched: 7. The CDR3 extends over 15 amino acids. CDR1 is SGDLS, CDR2 YYNGEE, per germline. This CDR3 is CASSVRDRGVNEQYF. CDR3 DNA: TGTGCCAGCAGCGTCCGGGACAGGGGAGTCAACGAGCAGTACTTC.

The chain links TRBV4-3 to TRBJ2-3; TRBD2 aligns across 9 bases. CDR3 size: 17 residues. J was trimmed by 5 bases and V by 0 bases; bases with no gene match: 9. CDR1 is LGHNA, CDR2 YSLEER, per germline. Here the CDR3 reads CASSQEFGGGAIDTQYF. The CDR3 DNA sequence: TGCGCCAGCAGCCAAGAGTTTGGCGGGGGGGCCATAGATACGCAGTATTTT.

The chain employs TRBV27 and TRBJ1-2, with D maybe TRBD1 (6 bases). Germline V gene data show CDR1 as MNHEY and CDR2 as SMNVEV (reference sequence). The CDR3 has 17 residues. With 8 bases removed from V and 6 bases from J, the gap between germline ends came to 28 bases. The chain's CDR3 is CASCASRDRTPENGYTF. In DNA, the CDR3 is TGTGCCAGCTGTGCCAGCCGAGACAGGACGCCGGAGAATGGCTACACCTTC.

The chain recombines TRBV5-6 with TRBJ2-3, with 8 bases matching TRBD2. Germline CDR1 is SGHDT and CDR2 is YYEEEE. CDR3 size: 14 residues. Trimming cost V 9 bases and J 4 bases; bases outside gene matches: 10. DNA of the CDR3: TGTGCCACCTCTTTTCGGGGGGGGGCAGATACGCAGTATTTT. As protein: CATSFRGGADTQYF.

In this sample, this clone turned up once. The chain joins TRBV5-6 to TRBJ2-1, with D tentatively TRBD2 (5 bases). V lost 7 bases, J lost 7 bases, and 12 bases lay in between. CDR3 length: 12 residues. CDR1 and CDR2 from the germline V gene are SGHDT and YYEEEE. The CDR3 coding sequence is TGTGCCAGCTCGGTCTCGGGGAATGAGCAGTTCTTC. It translates to CASSVSGNEQFF.

The chain employs TRBV3-1 (or the pseudogene TRBV3-2) and TRBJ2-2, with a weak D call TRBD2 (5 bases). The CDR3 has 14 residues. Trimming cost V 6 bases and J 3 bases, with 11 bases left between them. Germline V gene data show CDR1 as LGHDT and CDR2 as YNNKEL (reference sequence). CDR3 nucleotides: TGTGCCAGCAGGCGGGCAGCGCACACCGGGGAGCTGTTTTTT. Translating gives CASRRAAHTGELFF.

J is TRBJ1-6 and V is TRBV7-6, with TRBD1 as a possible D gene (5 bases). Between the trimmed V and J ends, which lost 5 bases and 7 bases, there was a span of 18 bases. This CDR3 has 16 residues. Germline assignment: CDR1 SGHVS and CDR2 FNYEAQ. The CDR3 region has the DNA TGTGCCAGCAGCCTCCTTTCCGGGGGGGAAAATTCACCCCTCCACTTT. Its translation is CASSLLSGGENSPLHF.

This clone appeared once. The gene calls are TRBV4-3 and TRBJ2-1; tentative D call: TRBD2 (6 bases). V lost 1 base and J 7 bases, leaving 17 bases between the germline ends. CDR1 is LGHNA, CDR2 YSLEER, per germline. The CDR3 has 16 amino acids. In nucleotides, the CDR3 is TGCGCCAGCAGCCAAGTCGCAGGAGGGAGGAAAAATGAGCAGTTCTTC. It encodes CASSQVAGGRKNEQFF.

The chain employs TRBV30 and TRBJ2-7, with D hard to call. Germline loops: CDR1 GTSNPN, CDR2 SVGIG (reference sequence). The CDR3 extends over 12 amino acids. The ends were cut back, 0 bases at V and 2 bases at J, with 5 bases in the middle. This chain's CDR3 is CAWSVEAYEQYF. For the CDR3, the DNA is TGTGCCTGGAGTGTAGAGGCCTACGAGCAGTACTTC.

The chain recombines TRBV2 with TRBJ1-1; D not resolved. There are 15 residues in the CDR3. The V and J ends lost 6 bases and 1 base respectively, with 15 bases between them. Germline V CDR1 and CDR2: SNHLY, FYNNEI. CDR3 loop: CASRRRVPRNTEAFF. In DNA, the CDR3 is TGTGCCAGCAGGAGGAGGGTACCAAGGAACACTGAAGCTTTCTTT.

This clone came up once. The V and J genes are TRBV7-9 and TRBJ1-1; D is perhaps TRBD1 (6 bases). Germline CDR1 and CDR2: SEHNR and FQNEAQ (reference sequence). Trimming stripped 1 base from V and 3 bases from J, with 12 bases between. This CDR3 comprises 15 residues. The CDR3 reads CASSLEGQGHTEAFF. In DNA, the CDR3 is TGTGCCAGCAGCTTAGAAGGGCAGGGGCACACTGAAGCTTTCTTT.

This rearrangement joins TRBV4-2 to TRBJ1-5; TRBD1 matches at 7 bases. The CDR3 totals 17 residues. The germline V gene has CDR1 LGHNA and CDR2 YNFKEQ. V was clipped by 0 bases and J by 3 bases; unmatched bases: 8. For the CDR3, the DNA is TGTGCCAGCAGCCAAGAGGGGCCAGGGGGAACCAATCAGCCCCAGCATTTT. Protein product: CASSQEGPGGTNQPQHF.

V and J are TRBV18 and TRBJ2-7; D not certain. V shed 1 base and J shed 4 bases, with 11 bases lying between them. Germline CDR1 KGHSH, CDR2 LQKENI. This CDR3 is built from 14 residues. CDR3 nucleotide sequence: TGTGCCAGCTCACCACGGGCGCCCGGATACGAGCAGTACTTC. Its protein is CASSPRAPGYEQYF.

This clone was detected only a few times. The chain joins TRBV23-1 to TRBJ1-6; 8 bases fit TRBD1. TRBV23-1 is flagged as an ORF with uncertain function. Trimming took 1 base from V and 13 from J; bases not matched to a gene: 15. There are 17 residues in the CDR3. Here the CDR3 reads CASSQLIPDRAAMPLHF. CDR3 nucleotide sequence: TGCGCCAGCAGTCAATTGATACCGGACAGGGCAGCAATGCCCCTCCACTTT.

The chain carries TRBV6-5 and TRBJ1-4; no reliable D call. Trimming left V 7 bases short and J 7 bases short, with 13 bases between. The CDR3 totals 13 residues. The germline V gene encodes CDR1 MNHEY and CDR2 SVGAGI. The CDR3 nucleotides are TGTGCCAGCACCCTCCGGGTGGGTGAAAAACTGTTTTTT. Translating gives CASTLRVGEKLFF.

Only a few counts were recorded for this clone. This chain links TRBV5-5 with TRBJ1-2; D is possibly TRBD1 (5 bases). V gave up 2 bases and J gave up 3 bases, with 14 bases separating them. The CDR3 has 15 residues. Germline CDR1 is SGHKS and CDR2 is YYEKEE (reference sequence). The CDR3 nucleotides are TGTGCCAGCAGCTTAGTGTTTGGAGGGGACTATGGCTACACCTTC. This gives the protein CASSLVFGGDYGYTF.

V is TRBV12-2 and J is TRBJ1-5. TRBV12-2 is deemed a pseudogene. The CDR3 totals 17 residues. Here the CDR3 reads CASRITPSGCSNQPQHF. CDR3 in DNA: TGTGCAAGTCGCATCACCCCCTCCGGGTGTAGCAATCAGCCCCAGCATTTT.

CDR3 sequence reads: CASSLGTGVSLLHF. The CDR3 DNA reads as TGTGCCAGCAGCTTAGGGACAGGGGTCTCTCTCCTCCACTTT. This sequence joins TRBV5-8 and TRBJ1-6, with TRBD1 matching 10 bases. The V segment lost 2 bases and the J segment 15 bases; nucleotides outside the gene matches: 8. The CDR3 length is 14 residues. The V gene's germline CDR1 is SGHTS and CDR2 YDEGEE.

This chain joins TRBV9 and TRBJ2-7, with a tentative D call TRBD1 (6 bases). Germline V gives CDR1 SGDLS, CDR2 YYNGEE. The CDR3 is 13 residues long. Between the trimmed V and J ends, which lost 3 bases and 2 bases, there was a span of 9 bases. The CDR3 sequence: CASSGQVTYEQYF. CDR3 bases: TGTGCCAGCAGCGGACAGGTGACCTACGAGCAGTACTTC.